Listed below are T cell receptor beta chains from one sample, sequenced in a study of cytomegalovirus exposure and HLA in healthy donors. Assay used: immunoSEQ multiplex PCR; TCRdb lists only in-frame clones, some missing. The table shows 100,000 or so clones, with approximately 82% occurring only once. Sequencing was done on a sample of PBMCs. These TCRs come from a man aged 35 to 55 in good health and CMV-seropositive. Both conserved end residues are part of each CDR3. The D gene is left open where the match is weak. The size field is filled for only some rows; it gives once, few, many or a size class.

d_call,v_call,j_call,clone_size,cdr3_aa,cdr3_nt
TRBD1,TRBV18,TRBJ2-7,-,CASSPRTGVYEQYF,TGTGCCAGCTCACCTCGGACAGGGGTCTACGAGCAGTACTTC
-,TRBV5-6,TRBJ1-4,-,CASSLASEKLFF,TGTGCCAGCAGCTTGGCTTCTGAAAAACTGTTTTTT
-,TRBV27,TRBJ2-1,-,CASKPPGGYNEQFF,TGTGCCAGCAAGCCCCCCGGGGGCTACAATGAGCAGTTCTTC
TRBD2,TRBV27,TRBJ2-1,-,CASSLAGPYNEQFF,TGTGCCAGCAGTCTAGCGGGTCCCTACAATGAGCAGTTCTTC
TRBD2,TRBV6-5,TRBJ2-7,-,CASSTSGSSYEQYF,TGTGCCAGCAGCACCAGCGGGAGCTCCTACGAGCAGTACTTC
-,TRBV30,TRBJ1-5,few,CAWGPGAGNQPQHF,TGTGCCTGGGGGCCTGGGGCGGGCAATCAGCCCCAGCATTTT
TRBD1,TRBV5-4,TRBJ2-2,-,CASSPRQGAKTGELFF,TGTGCCAGCAGCCCGCGACAGGGGGCAAAGACCGGGGAGCTGTTTTTT
-,TRBV5-1,TRBJ2-5,once,CASSSGGSGETQYF,TGCGCCAGCAGCTCGGGGGGCAGCGGGGAGACCCAGTACTTC
TRBD2,TRBV7-3,TRBJ2-3,-,CASSYGGGGTDTQYF,TGTGCCAGCAGCTACGGCGGGGGAGGCACAGATACGCAGTATTTT
TRBD1,TRBV4-3,TRBJ2-3,once,CASSQEQGSTDTQYF,TGCGCCAGCAGCCAAGAACAGGGGAGCACAGATACGCAGTATTTT
-,TRBV28,TRBJ1-2,-,CASSRGGAIYNYGYTF,TGTGCCAGCAGCAGAGGGGGGGCCATCTATAACTATGGCTACACCTTC
-,TRBV29-1,TRBJ2-5,few,CSVEPGDLGTQYF,TGCAGCGTTGAACCAGGGGACCTGGGGACCCAGTACTTC
-,TRBV6-5,TRBJ2-1,few,CASSYRGGNEQFF,TGTGCCAGCAGTTACAGGGGGGGGAATGAGCAGTTCTTC
-,TRBV27,TRBJ2-1,few,CASRRGERYNEQFF,TGTGCCAGCAGACGGGGAGAACGGTACAATGAGCAGTTCTTC
-,TRBV19,TRBJ1-1,-,CGTGGGTVGGNTEAFF,TGTGGCACGGGAGGGGGTACCGTGGGAGGAAACACTGAAGCTTTCTTT
-,TRBV7-9,TRBJ2-3,-,CASSATHANTDTQYF,TGTGCCAGCAGCGCAACCCACGCGAACACAGATACGCAGTATTTT
TRBD2,TRBV7-8,TRBJ2-3,-,CASSPNQRGGTDTQYF,TGTGCCAGCAGCCCAAACCAGCGGGGGGGCACAGATACGCAGTATTTT
TRBD2,TRBV5-1,TRBJ2-3,-,CASSSGTSGRTDTQYF,TGCGCCAGCAGCTCCGGGACTAGCGGGAGAACAGATACGCAGTATTTT
-,TRBV6-6,TRBJ2-7,-,CASSYGTQTYEQYF,TGTGCCAGCAGTTACGGGACACAAACCTACGAGCAGTACTTC
-,TRBV30,TRBJ1-2,-,CAWSGQGTGYTF,TGTGCCTGGAGTGGCCAGGGCACGGGCTACACCTTC
TRBD1,TRBV7-2,TRBJ2-7,-,CASSLLGTGGREQYF,TGTGCCAGCAGCTTATTAGGGACAGGGGGCCGGGAGCAGTACTTC
-,TRBV2,TRBJ2-1,-,CASSPGRNEQFF,TGTGCCAGCAGTCCGGGAAGGAATGAGCAGTTCTTC
-,TRBV5-6,TRBJ1-3,-,CASSLAGGRGSGNTIYF,TGTGCCAGCAGCTTGGCCGGTGGCAGGGGATCTGGAAACACCATATATTTT
-,TRBV10-1,TRBJ2-1,-,CASSEGGTVYNEQFF,TGCGCCAGCAGTGAAGGAGGGACGGTATACAATGAGCAGTTCTTC
-,TRBV2,TRBJ1-1,-,CASSDHRVGDTEAFF,TGTGCCAGCAGTGATCACAGGGTTGGCGACACTGAAGCTTTCTTT
-,TRBV6-5,TRBJ2-7,few,CASSEDEIYEQYF,TGTGCCAGCAGTGAAGATGAGATCTACGAGCAGTACTTC
-,TRBV6-6,TRBJ2-7,-,CASSPEGGTAYEQYF,TGTGCCAGCAGCCCTGAGGGGGGGACTGCCTACGAGCAGTACTTC